One TCR beta chain is described in this entry. Its antigen is undetermined. Assay: immunoSEQ multiplex PCR; the TCRdb copy retains only in-frame clones and omits some. The sample records thousands of clones, about 19% being singletons. The entry originates in a study of sequential checkpoint blockade in melanoma. Study at large: Some 90 pretreatment tumor DNA samples were TCRβ immunosequenced. After nivolumab or ipilimumab alone, about two dozen patients had week-13 rebiopsies.

Trimming cost V 4 bases and J 0 bases; bases outside gene matches: 5. Looked up from germline, CDR1 is SQVTM and CDR2 is ANQGSEA. CDR3 size: 14 residues. General study results and limits: T-cell fraction and clonality followed PD-L1 and CD8+ counts, not mutational load. Pretreatment TIL clonality tracked with response in the nivolumab-first arm.

Treatment meaning: randomized to nivolumab then ipilimumab (arm A) or the reverse (arm B). The rearrangement joins TRBV29-1 to TRBJ2-5, with TRBD2 matching over 7 bases. This clonotype was sampled from a human patient with melanoma. Some clones in this sample may be carry-over from other donors' samples. The source material was tumor tissue (inferred from file names), sampled from a patient given nivolumab and ipilimumab in sequence. The CDR3 spells CSVASGDYQETQYF. The CDR3 bases are TGCAGCGTTGCAAGCGGGGATTACCAAGAGACCCAGTACTTC.